This is a list of T cell receptor beta chains from one sample in a study of blood T cell repertoires in COVID-19. The assay was immunoSEQ multiplex PCR, and TCRdb's table has in-frame clones only and misses some. The top ten hold 9.7% of the sample, which has nearly 70,000 clones, roughly 85% seen once. The sequenced material came from peripheral blood. The receptors here all came from a woman aged 80 or over with acute or convalescent COVID-19. Each CDR3 is given with its conserved first and last residue. The order of the fields is clone size, J gene, V gene, D gene, CDR3 length, CDR3 protein, CDR3 DNA. D genes are given only for firm matches. A clone size is listed for some rows: how often the clone was seen (once, few, many), or a class if it is expanded.

. TRBJ2-1 TRBV29-1 TRBD2 14 CSVSVSGGLNEQFF TGCAGCGTTAGTGTGAGCGGGGGACTGAATGAGCAGTTCTTC
. TRBJ1-4 TRBV5-1 TRBD1 17 CASSLSDRRAGDEKLFF TGCGCCAGCAGCTTGTCGGACAGGAGGGCCGGGGATGAAAAACTGTTTTTT
. TRBJ1-1 TRBV7-2 . 13 CASSLAVQTEAFF TGTGCCAGCAGCTTAGCGGTGCAGACAGAAGCTTTCTTT
. TRBJ2-7 TRBV15 TRBD1 13 CATSWDRRYEQYF TGTGCCACCAGCTGGGACAGGCGGTACGAGCAGTACTTC
. TRBJ1-2 TRBV18 . 15 CASSPWEASHYGYTF TGTGCCAGCTCACCATGGGAGGCAAGTCACTATGGCTACACCTTC
. TRBJ1-2 TRBV5-8 TRBD1 14 CASSVGTVLYGYTF TGTGCCAGCAGCGTCGGGACAGTTCTATATGGCTACACCTTC
few TRBJ1-6 TRBV12-1 . 17 CASSPRGTGGNNSPLHF TGTGCCAGCAGCCCACGAGGGACAGGGGGGAATAATTCACCCCTCCACTTT
. TRBJ1-3 TRBV6-5 TRBD1 16 CASSFVSGTGGNTIYF TGTGCCAGCAGTTTTGTTTCCGGGACAGGGGGAAACACCATATATTTT
few TRBJ2-3 TRBV24-1 TRBD2 15 CATSPGGLSTDTQYF TGTGCCACCAGCCCGGGGGGATTAAGCACAGATACGCAGTATTTT
once TRBJ2-1 TRBV4-1 TRBD1 15 CASSRTGTGGNEQFF TGCGCCAGCAGCAGAACCGGGACAGGGGGCAATGAGCAGTTCTTC
. TRBJ2-2 TRBV19 TRBD1 13 CASLQGRRGELFF TGTGCCAGCTTACAGGGGAGACGCGGGGAGCTGTTTTTT
. TRBJ2-7 TRBV10-1 . 11 CASSDRVEQYF TGCGCCAGCAGTGACAGGGTCGAGCAGTACTTC
. TRBJ1-1 TRBV18 . 15 CASSPPGVMNTEAFF TGTGCCAGCTCACCACCAGGGGTAATGAACACTGAAGCTTTCTTT
. TRBJ1-2 TRBV3-1/TRBV3-2 . 14 CASSQDERERGYTF TGTGCCAGCAGCCAAGATGAGAGGGAACGGGGCTACACCTTC
. TRBJ1-2 TRBV3-1/TRBV3-2 TRBD1 13 CASSQETGNGYTF TGTGCCAGCAGCCAAGAGACAGGGAACGGCTACACCTTC
once TRBJ1-2 TRBV11-2 TRBD1 18 CASSLASFRDRNPYGYTF TGTGCCAGCAGCTTAGCAAGTTTCCGGGACAGAAATCCCTATGGCTACACCTTC
. TRBJ1-1 TRBV11-1 TRBD1 16 CASSLSGQGKNTEAFF TGTGCCAGCAGCTTATCTGGACAGGGGAAGAACACTGAAGCTTTCTTT
. TRBJ1-1 TRBV7-9 . 14 CASSLVGRYTEAFF TGTGCCAGCAGCTTAGTGGGCAGATACACTGAAGCTTTCTTT
. TRBJ1-4 TRBV2 . 13 CASRRRSGEKLFF TGTGCCAGCAGACGCCGGTCTGGTGAAAAACTGTTTTTT
. TRBJ1-2 TRBV2 TRBD1 16 CASRRDRRPINYGYTF TGTGCCAGCCGAAGGGACAGAAGGCCAATCAACTATGGCTACACCTTC
. TRBJ2-7 TRBV6-5 . 11 CASSLNYEQYF TGTGCCAGCAGTCTAAACTACGAGCAGTACTTC
. TRBJ1-1 TRBV12-3/TRBV12-4 . 13 CASSFEGNTEAFF TGTGCCAGCAGTTTCGAGGGGAACACTGAAGCTTTCTTT
. TRBJ2-2 TRBV7-7 . 15 CASSAGVSNTGELFF TGTGCTAGCAGCGCCGGGGTCTCAAACACCGGGGAGCTGTTTTTT
few TRBJ2-5 TRBV7-2 TRBD2 17 CASSQGLAGGYQETQYF TGTGCCAGCAGCCAGGGACTAGCGGGGGGGTACCAAGAGACCCAGTACTTC
. TRBJ1-1 TRBV9 . 14 CASSVGTLNTEAFF TGTGCCAGCAGCGTCGGGACACTGAACACTGAAGCTTTCTTT
few TRBJ2-7 TRBV19 TRBD1 15 CASSKRQGAYDEQYF TGTGCCAGTAGTAAGCGACAGGGGGCTTACGACGAGCAGTACTTC
. TRBJ1-2 TRBV3-1/TRBV3-2 . 16 CASSPEGEGRSYGYTF TGTGCCAGCAGCCCGGAGGGGGAGGGGCGATCCTATGGCTACACCTTC
. TRBJ1-3 TRBV15 . 15 CATGLGKSSGNTIYF TGTGCCACCGGACTCGGGAAATCCTCTGGAAACACCATATATTTT
. TRBJ1-2 TRBV7-9 TRBD1 18 CASSSSSLAEGAGGGYTF TGTGCCAGCAGCTCCTCATCCCTCGCTGAGGGGGCTGGAGGTGGCTACACCTTC
. TRBJ1-5 TRBV18 . 15 CASSPQAQDLRPQHF TGTGCCAGCTCACCACAAGCACAGGATTTACGTCCCCAGCATTTT
. TRBJ2-1 TRBV5-4 TRBD2 15 CASSEPGLAGNEQFF TGTGCCAGCAGCGAGCCGGGACTAGCGGGCAATGAGCAGTTCTTC
. TRBJ1-1 TRBV18 . 13 CASSATGSTEAFF TGTGCCAGCTCAGCTACAGGGAGCACTGAAGCTTTCTTT
. TRBJ1-1 TRBV5-1 . 14 CASRNGADVAEAFF TGCGCCAGCAGAAATGGGGCAGACGTAGCTGAAGCTTTCTTT
once TRBJ1-2 TRBV4-2 . 15 CASSQDPRGAYGYTF TGTGCCAGCAGCCAAGATCCCAGGGGAGCCTATGGCTACACCTTC
. TRBJ2-7 TRBV5-1 . 13 CASSYDRNYEQYF TGCGCCAGCAGCTACGACAGGAACTACGAGCAGTACTTC
once TRBJ2-1 TRBV12-5 TRBD2 15 CASGRTSGGYNEQFF TGTGCTAGTGGTCGCACTAGCGGGGGCTACAATGAGCAGTTCTTC
once TRBJ2-3 TRBV13 . 16 CASSLLASDSTDTQYF TGTGCCAGCAGCTTATTGGCTAGCGACAGCACAGATACGCAGTATTTT
once TRBJ2-5 TRBV6-5 TRBD1 14 CASSLGTGKETQYF TGTGCCAGCAGCCTCGGGACAGGGAAAGAGACCCAGTACTTC
. TRBJ1-3 TRBV6-4 . 12 CASSGEGGAIYF TGTGCCAGCAGTGGGGAAGGAGGCGCCATATATTTT
. TRBJ2-3 TRBV3-1/TRBV3-2 . 15 CASSPSGLNTDTQYF TGTGCCAGCAGCCCGAGCGGGCTAAACACAGATACGCAGTATTTT
few TRBJ2-1 TRBV7-2 TRBD2 16 CASSPRLAGGLYEQFF TGTGCCAGCAGCCCCAGACTAGCGGGGGGGCTCTATGAGCAGTTCTTC
. TRBJ2-1 TRBV30 TRBD2 15 CAWRIGLAGSHEQFF TGTGCCTGGAGAATAGGACTAGCGGGGTCGCATGAGCAGTTCTTC
. TRBJ2-7 TRBV5-5 . 13 CASSSILMGEQYF TGTGCCAGCAGCTCTATACTAATGGGCGAGCAGTACTTC
. TRBJ1-4 TRBV7-2 TRBD1 17 CASSPGDRGSANEKLFF TGTGCCAGCAGCCCAGGGGACAGGGGATCGGCTAATGAAAAACTGTTTTTT
. TRBJ2-2 TRBV27 . 14 CASRVQGNTGELFF TGTGCCAGCAGGGTTCAGGGGAACACCGGGGAGCTGTTTTTT
. TRBJ2-2 TRBV12-5 TRBD1 15 CASGLGTGNTGELFF TGTGCTAGTGGCTTGGGGACAGGGAACACCGGGGAGCTGTTTTTT
. TRBJ1-4 TRBV29-1 TRBD1 15 CSVSAGRGQGEKLFF TGCAGCGTCTCTGCGGGAAGGGGGCAAGGTGAAAAACTGTTTTTT
. TRBJ2-3 TRBV19 . 14 CASSMQGSTDTQYF TGTGCCAGTAGTATGCAGGGGAGCACAGATACGCAGTATTTT
. TRBJ1-5 TRBV30 TRBD1 15 CAWSPRGAPNQPQHF TGTGCCTGGAGTCCCAGGGGGGCCCCCAATCAGCCCCAGCATTTT
. TRBJ1-5 TRBV5-6 . 16 CASSLSGARSNQPQHF TGTGCCAGCAGCTTAAGTGGGGCGCGGAGCAATCAGCCCCAGCATTTT
few TRBJ2-3 TRBV6-1 . 15 CASSEGARGTDTQYF TGTGCCAGCAGTGAAGGGGCCAGGGGCACAGATACGCAGTATTTT
. TRBJ2-3 TRBV5-1 TRBD1 15 CASSLGQGHTDTQYF TGCGCCAGCAGCTTGGGACAGGGCCACACAGATACGCAGTATTTT
. TRBJ1-2 TRBV25-1 TRBD1 15 CASSENWDRAYGYTF TGTGCCAGCAGTGAAAATTGGGACAGGGCCTATGGCTACACCTTC